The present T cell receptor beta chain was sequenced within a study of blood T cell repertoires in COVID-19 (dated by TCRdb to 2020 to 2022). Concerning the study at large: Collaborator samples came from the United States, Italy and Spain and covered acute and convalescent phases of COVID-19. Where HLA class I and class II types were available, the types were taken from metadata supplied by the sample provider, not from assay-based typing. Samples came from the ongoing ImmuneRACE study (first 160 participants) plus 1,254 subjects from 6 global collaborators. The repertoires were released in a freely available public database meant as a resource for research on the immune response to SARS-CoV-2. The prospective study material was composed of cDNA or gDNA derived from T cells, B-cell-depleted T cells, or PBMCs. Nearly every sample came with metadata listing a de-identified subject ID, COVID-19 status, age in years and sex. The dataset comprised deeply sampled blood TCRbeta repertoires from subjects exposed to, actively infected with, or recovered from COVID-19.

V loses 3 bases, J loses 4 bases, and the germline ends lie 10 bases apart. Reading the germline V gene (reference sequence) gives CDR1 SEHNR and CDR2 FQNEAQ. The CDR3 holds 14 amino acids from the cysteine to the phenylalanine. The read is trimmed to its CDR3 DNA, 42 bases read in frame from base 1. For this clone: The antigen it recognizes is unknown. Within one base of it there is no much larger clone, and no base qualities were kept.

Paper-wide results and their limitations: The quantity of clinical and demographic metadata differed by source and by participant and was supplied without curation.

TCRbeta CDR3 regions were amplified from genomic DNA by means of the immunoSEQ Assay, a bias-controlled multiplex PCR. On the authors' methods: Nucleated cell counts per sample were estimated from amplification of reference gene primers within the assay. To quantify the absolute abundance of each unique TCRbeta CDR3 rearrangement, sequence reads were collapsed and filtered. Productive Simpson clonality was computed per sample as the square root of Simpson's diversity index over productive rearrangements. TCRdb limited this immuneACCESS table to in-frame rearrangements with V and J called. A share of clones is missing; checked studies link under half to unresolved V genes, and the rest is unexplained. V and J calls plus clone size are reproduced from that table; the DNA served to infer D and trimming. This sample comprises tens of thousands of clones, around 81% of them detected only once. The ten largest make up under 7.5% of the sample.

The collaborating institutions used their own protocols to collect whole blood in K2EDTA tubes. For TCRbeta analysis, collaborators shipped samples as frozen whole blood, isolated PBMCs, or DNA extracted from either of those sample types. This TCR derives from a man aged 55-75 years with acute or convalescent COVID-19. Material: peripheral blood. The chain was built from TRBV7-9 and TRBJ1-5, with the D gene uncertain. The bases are TGTGCCAGCAGCTTGGGCACAGCTAATCAGCCCCAGCATTTT. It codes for CASSLGTANQPQHF.